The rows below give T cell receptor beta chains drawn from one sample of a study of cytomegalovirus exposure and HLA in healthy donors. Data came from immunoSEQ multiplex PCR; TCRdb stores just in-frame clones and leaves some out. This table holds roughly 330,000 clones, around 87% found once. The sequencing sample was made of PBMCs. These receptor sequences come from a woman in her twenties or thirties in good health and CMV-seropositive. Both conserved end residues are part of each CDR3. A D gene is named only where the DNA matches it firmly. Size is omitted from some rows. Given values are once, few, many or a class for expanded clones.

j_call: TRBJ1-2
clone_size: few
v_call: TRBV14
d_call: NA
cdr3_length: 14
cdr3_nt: TGTGCCAGCAGCCAAGATCCAAGGGGCTGGGGCTACACCTTC
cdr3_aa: CASSQDPRGWGYTF

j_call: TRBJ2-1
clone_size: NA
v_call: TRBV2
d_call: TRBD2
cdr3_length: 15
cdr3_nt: TGTGCCAGCAGTGAGCCTAGCGGGGTATACAATGAGCAGTTCTTC
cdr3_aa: CASSEPSGVYNEQFF

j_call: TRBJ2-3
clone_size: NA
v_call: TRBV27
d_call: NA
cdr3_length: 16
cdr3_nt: TGTGCCAGCAAAACCTACATCCGGGAGCTCACAGATACGCAGTATTTT
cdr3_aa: CASKTYIRELTDTQYF

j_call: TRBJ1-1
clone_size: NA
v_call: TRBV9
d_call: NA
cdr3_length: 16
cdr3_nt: TGTGCCAGCAGGTACTTCGGGGGCGGGTTGAGCACTGAAGCTTTCTTT
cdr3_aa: CASRYFGGGLSTEAFF

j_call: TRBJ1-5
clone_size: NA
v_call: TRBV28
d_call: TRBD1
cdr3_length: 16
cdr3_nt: TGTGCCAGCAGTTTTCAGTACAGGGGGAGCAATCAGCCCCAGCATTTT
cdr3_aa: CASSFQYRGSNQPQHF

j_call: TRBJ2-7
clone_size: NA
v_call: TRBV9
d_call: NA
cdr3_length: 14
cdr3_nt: TGTGCCAGCAGCCCAGAGGACAGCTCCTACGAGCAGTACTTC
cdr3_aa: CASSPEDSSYEQYF

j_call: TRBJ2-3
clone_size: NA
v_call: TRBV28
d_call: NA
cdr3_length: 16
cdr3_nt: TGTGCCAGCAGTTTGGGCCTAGTGGAGATCACAGATACGCAGTATTTT
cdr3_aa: CASSLGLVEITDTQYF

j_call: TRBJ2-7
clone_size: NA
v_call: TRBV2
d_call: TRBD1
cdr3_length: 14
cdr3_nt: TGTGCCAGCAGTGCCGACAGGGGACTCTACGAGCAGTACTTC
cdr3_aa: CASSADRGLYEQYF

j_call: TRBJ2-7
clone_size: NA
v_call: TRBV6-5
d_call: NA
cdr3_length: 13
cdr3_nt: TGTGCCAGCAGTCACCCAGGGGCCTACGAGCAGTACTTC
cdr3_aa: CASSHPGAYEQYF

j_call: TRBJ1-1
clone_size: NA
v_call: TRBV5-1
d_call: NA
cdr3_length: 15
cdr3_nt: TGCGCCAGCAGCTTAACGGACGGATTGAACACTGAAGCTTTCTTT
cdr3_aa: CASSLTDGLNTEAFF

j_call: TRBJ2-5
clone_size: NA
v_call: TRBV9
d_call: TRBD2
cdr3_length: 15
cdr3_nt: TGTGCCAGCAGCGTAAGACTAGCGGGACAAGAGACCCAGTACTTC
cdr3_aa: CASSVRLAGQETQYF

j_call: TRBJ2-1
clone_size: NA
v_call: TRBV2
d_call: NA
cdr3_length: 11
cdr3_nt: TGTGCCAGCAGTGAACGCAATGAGCAGTTCTTC
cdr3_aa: CASSERNEQFF

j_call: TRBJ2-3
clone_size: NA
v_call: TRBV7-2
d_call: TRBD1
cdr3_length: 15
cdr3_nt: TGTGCCAGCAGCTTAACAGGGGGCCAAGGAGATACGCAGTATTTT
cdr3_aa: CASSLTGGQGDTQYF

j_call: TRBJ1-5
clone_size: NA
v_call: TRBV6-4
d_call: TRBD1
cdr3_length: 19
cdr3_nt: TGTGCCAGCAGTGAGACAACTAAACTGGACAGGCATAAAGGTCAGCCCCAGCATTTT
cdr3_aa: CASSETTKLDRHKGQPQHF

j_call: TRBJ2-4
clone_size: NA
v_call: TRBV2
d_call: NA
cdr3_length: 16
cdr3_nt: TGTGCCAGCAGTGAAGAGGGTGGGTTGGCCAAAAACATTCAGTACTTC
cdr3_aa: CASSEEGGLAKNIQYF

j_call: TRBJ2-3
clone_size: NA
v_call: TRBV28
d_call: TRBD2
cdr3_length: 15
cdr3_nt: TGTGCCAGCAGCTACTCCGGACTAGATGCAGATACGCAGTATTTT
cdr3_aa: CASSYSGLDADTQYF

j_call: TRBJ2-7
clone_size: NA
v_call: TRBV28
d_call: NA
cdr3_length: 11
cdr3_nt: TGTGCCAGCCGTGGGGGGTACGAGCAGTACTTC
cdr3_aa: CASRGGYEQYF

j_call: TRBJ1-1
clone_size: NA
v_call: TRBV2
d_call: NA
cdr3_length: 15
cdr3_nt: TGTGCCAGCAGTGAAGACCGAACAATCATCGCTGAAGCTTTCTTT
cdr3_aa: CASSEDRTIIAEAFF

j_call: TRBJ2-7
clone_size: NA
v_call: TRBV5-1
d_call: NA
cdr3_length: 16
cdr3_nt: TGCGCCAGCAGCTTGGAGTCGGCCAGGGGTTTCAACGAGCAGTACTTC
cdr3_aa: CASSLESARGFNEQYF

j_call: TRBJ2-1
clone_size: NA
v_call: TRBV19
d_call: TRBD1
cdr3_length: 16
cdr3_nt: TGTGCCAGTAGTCCCGGACAGGCACTCTCCTACAATGAGCAGTTCTTC
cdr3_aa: CASSPGQALSYNEQFF

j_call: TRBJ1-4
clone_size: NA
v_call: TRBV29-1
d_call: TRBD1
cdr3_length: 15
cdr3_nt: TGCAGCGTTGAAGATCCAGAGACAGGGAATGAAAAACTGTTTTTT
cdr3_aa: CSVEDPETGNEKLFF

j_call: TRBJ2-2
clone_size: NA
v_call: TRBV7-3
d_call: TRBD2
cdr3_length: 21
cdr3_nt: TGTGCCAGCAGCTTAAGATCCTCGAGACTAGCGGGGGGACTAAACACCGGGGAGCTGTTTTTT
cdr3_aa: CASSLRSSRLAGGLNTGELFF

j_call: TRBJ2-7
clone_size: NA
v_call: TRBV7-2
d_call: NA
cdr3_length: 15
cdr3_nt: TGTGCCAGCACCCGTACTCCAGGGACGGCCTACGAGCAGTACTTC
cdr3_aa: CASTRTPGTAYEQYF

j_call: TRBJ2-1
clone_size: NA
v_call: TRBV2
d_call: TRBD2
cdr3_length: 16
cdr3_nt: TGTGCCAGCAGTGAAGTTGGTAGCGGGAGGGACAATGAGCAGTTCTTC
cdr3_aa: CASSEVGSGRDNEQFF

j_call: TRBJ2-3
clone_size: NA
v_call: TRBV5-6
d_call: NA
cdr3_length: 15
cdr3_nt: TGTGCCAGCAGCTTCGGACGTCCCGGCACAGATACGCAGTATTTT
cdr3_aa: CASSFGRPGTDTQYF

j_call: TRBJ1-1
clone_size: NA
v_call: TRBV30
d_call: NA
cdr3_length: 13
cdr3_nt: TGTGCCTGGATGGAAGGTAGGGGGACTGAAGCTTTCTTT
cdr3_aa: CAWMEGRGTEAFF

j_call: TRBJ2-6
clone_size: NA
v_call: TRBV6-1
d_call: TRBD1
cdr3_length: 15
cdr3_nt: TGTGCCACCCGGACAGGGGGCAGTGGGGCCAACGTCCTGACTTTC
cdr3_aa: CATRTGGSGANVLTF

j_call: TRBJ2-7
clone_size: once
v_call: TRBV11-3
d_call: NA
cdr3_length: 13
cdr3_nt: TGTGCCAGCAGCTTAGGGCAGAACTACGAGCAGTACTTC
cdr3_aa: CASSLGQNYEQYF

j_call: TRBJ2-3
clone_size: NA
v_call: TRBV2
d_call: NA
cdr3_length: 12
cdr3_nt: TGTGCCAGCAGTACCCGGACAGTCGAACAGTATTTT
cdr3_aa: CASSTRTVEQYF

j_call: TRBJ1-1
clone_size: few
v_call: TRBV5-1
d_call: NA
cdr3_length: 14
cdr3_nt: TGCGCCAGCAGCTTGAAACAGTCGAACACTGAAGCTTTCTTT
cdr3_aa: CASSLKQSNTEAFF

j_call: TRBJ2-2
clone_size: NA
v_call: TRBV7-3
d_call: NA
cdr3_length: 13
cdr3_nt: TGTGCCAGCAGCTTCGGAGGCACCGGGGAGCTGTTTTTT
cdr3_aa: CASSFGGTGELFF

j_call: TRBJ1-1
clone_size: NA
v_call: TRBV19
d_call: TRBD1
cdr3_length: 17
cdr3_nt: TGTGCCAGTAGTCCGGGACAGGTCCTCCCCGGGGACACTGAAGCTTTCTTT
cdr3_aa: CASSPGQVLPGDTEAFF

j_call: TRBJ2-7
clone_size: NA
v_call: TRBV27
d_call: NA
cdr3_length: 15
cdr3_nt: TGTGCCAGCAATTCCAGGACGGCGGACTCCTACGAGCAGTACTTC
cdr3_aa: CASNSRTADSYEQYF